This is a list of T cell receptor beta chains from one sample in a study of STAT5B mutations in CD4+ large granular lymphocyte leukemia. Measured with immunoSEQ multiplex PCR; TCRdb has only the in-frame clones, and not every one. The table lists more than 45,000 clones, under 80% of them singletons. Sequencing was done on a sample of CD4+ T cells from blood buffy coats. The origin of the receptors is a human donor in good health. Each CDR3 is given with its conserved first and last residue. The D gene is left open where the match is weak. Size values are once, few and many counts, or a class for expanded clones, and some rows have none.

J gene	D gene	clone size	V gene	CDR3 DNA	CDR3 protein
TRBJ1-6	.	.	TRBV6-1	TGTGCCAGCAGTGCACGAAATTCACCCCTCCACTTT	CASSARNSPLHF
TRBJ2-7	.	few	TRBV7-9	TGTGCCAGCAGCTTAGGGCCAGAAACCTACGAGCAGTACTTC	CASSLGPETYEQYF
TRBJ1-4	.	.	TRBV7-8	TGTGCCAGCAGCCCATACAGGGAGAAACTTTCAACTAATGAAAAACTGTTTTTT	CASSPYREKLSTNEKLFF
TRBJ2-7	.	few	TRBV6-1	TGTGCCAGCAGTGGGACTGATCCCCCCTACGAGCAGTACTTC	CASSGTDPPYEQYF
TRBJ1-2	.	.	TRBV6-1	TGTGCCAGCAGTGGGCCCCTGAACTATGGCTACACCTTC	CASSGPLNYGYTF
TRBJ2-3	TRBD2	.	TRBV27	TGTGCCAGCAGACCTGACAGGGGCCCTAAGTCTAGCGGGGGGGCCTGGGCCCCAGATACGCAGTATTTT	CASRPDRGPKSSGGAWAPDTQYF
TRBJ2-3	.	.	TRBV6-1	TGTGCCAGCAGTGAACCCGGGTCCTCAAGGAATACGCAGTATTTT	CASSEPGSSRNTQYF
TRBJ1-4	.	.	TRBV7-8	TGTGCCAGCAGCTTACAGGGAGCAACTAATGAAAAACTGTTTTTT	CASSLQGATNEKLFF
TRBJ1-6	TRBD1	.	TRBV19	TGTGCCAGTAGTTTGGGACAGCTTAATAATTCACCCCTCCACTTT	CASSLGQLNNSPLHF
TRBJ2-3	TRBD2	.	TRBV5-1	TGCGCCAGCGCCCTAGCGGGGGCAGATACGCAGTATTTT	CASALAGADTQYF
TRBJ2-1	.	.	TRBV2	TGTGCCAGCAGTCAAGACCAGGCCCCCAGTGAGCAGTTCTTC	CASSQDQAPSEQFF
TRBJ1-4	.	.	TRBV18	TGTGCCAGCTCACCAGGTACTAATGAAAAACTGTTTTTT	CASSPGTNEKLFF
TRBJ2-1	TRBD1	.	TRBV2	TGTGCCAGCAGTAAGGGGGCGGTCTACAATGAGCAGTTCTTC	CASSKGAVYNEQFF
TRBJ1-5	.	few	TRBV7-8	TGTGCCAGCAGCCCAAGCGAGGGGCAGCCCCAGCATTTT	CASSPSEGQPQHF
TRBJ1-1	.	few	TRBV30	TGTGCCTGGACGGACGGATTGAACACTGAAGCTTTCTTT	CAWTDGLNTEAFF
TRBJ2-3	TRBD2	.	TRBV5-6	TGTGCCAGCACCACGACCGGGACTAGTATTGTAGATACGCAGTATTTT	CASTTTGTSIVDTQYF
TRBJ1-1	TRBD1	.	TRBV6-5	TGTGCCAGCAGGACCGGGACAGGGACCGAAGCTTTCTTT	CASRTGTGTEAFF
TRBJ2-7	.	.	TRBV6-5	TGTGCCAGCAGCTCGCGAGGGGGGGGGTACGAGCAGTACTTC	CASSSRGGGYEQYF
TRBJ1-6	.	.	TRBV21-1	TGTGCCAGCAGCAAAGGGGGGGAAGACAGGGTTAATTCACCCCTCCACTTT	CASSKGGEDRVNSPLHF
TRBJ2-5	.	once	TRBV19	TGTGCCAGTAGCCGGGAAGAGACCCAGTACTTC	CASSREETQYF
TRBJ2-3	.	.	TRBV10-3	TGTGCCATCAGTGAGTCGGGGGGGCTGACAGATACGCAGTATTTT	CAISESGGLTDTQYF
TRBJ1-5	.	few	TRBV19	TGTGCCAGTAGGATGGACAGTTATCAGCCCCAGCATTTT	CASRMDSYQPQHF